This T cell receptor beta chain derives from a study of OX40 agonist ivuxolimab in advanced cancers. Study-wide background: Patients received intravenous ivuxolimab every 2 weeks at 0.01 to 10 mg/kg. Prior anti-PD-1, anti-PD-L1 or anti-CTLA-4 therapy did not bar entry, and more than 35% had some. Partial response was recorded in three patients: one hepatocellular carcinoma and two cutaneous melanoma cases.

The study, taken as a whole, reports: CD8+ T cells (on average) carried more expanded clones than CD4+ T cells.

A note on this clone: Its antigen remains unknown.

The CDR3 extends over 15 amino acids. Per germline, CDR1 MDHEN and CDR2 SYDVKM. The J segment lost 3 bases and the V segment lost 6 bases, leaving 6 bases of the junction unmatched. Method: immunoSEQ multiplex PCR; TCRdb's copy keeps in-frame clones and lacks some. The repertoire holds around 100,000 clones, 90% seen once, with roughly 0.16% in the top ten. The source was CD4+ or CD8+ T cells sorted from blood, collected in a trial of the OX40 agonist ivuxolimab. The V gene is TRBV28, the J gene TRBJ2-1; 9 bases match TRBD2. This TCR was sampled from an adult with an advanced solid tumor such as melanoma, head and neck, liver or kidney cancer. The CDR3 sequence: CASRTPSGDYNEQFF. CDR3 sequence (DNA): TGTGCCAGCAGGACACCTAGCGGGGACTACAATGAGCAGTTCTTC.